This T cell receptor (beta chain) originates from a study of T cell responses to AZD1222 COVID-19 vaccine. Regarding the study as a whole: Mostly white British, mostly female donors; authors suggested clonal diversity may be underestimated. CD4 TCRs associated with vaccination spanned spike, dominating at 160-218 and 743-854. It was only after the peak T cell response that any repertoires were sampled.

Here immunoSEQ multiplex PCR was the method, and the copy in TCRdb shows in-frame clones only, minus some. The sample consists of 150,000 to 200,000 clones, over 85% of them appearing once. Turning to this clone: The antigen is unknown.

This TCR derives from an adult who received the MenACWY meningococcal vaccine as a control. The material was peripheral blood, obtained 28 days after the second dose of the MenACWY control vaccine.

CDR3: CSATTNEQYF. The CDR3 bases are TGCAGTGCCACCACAAACGAGCAGTACTTC. The chain is built from TRBV20-1 and TRBJ2-7; D gene unclear. The length of the CDR3 is 10 residues. Trimming removed 6 bases from V and 5 bases from J, with 8 bases in between. Germline V lookup: CDR1 DFQATT, CDR2 SNEGSKA (reference sequence).